The present T cell receptor beta chain was sequenced within a study of blood T cell repertoires in COVID-19. The table came from immunoSEQ multiplex PCR; TCRdb's copy has only in-frame clones and leaves some out. Seen here are some 89,000 clones, 81% observed once, and the top ten hold about 4.2%. CDR1 and CDR2 from the germline V gene are KGHDR and SFDVKD. V trimming: 5 bases; J trimming: 6 bases; junction bases outside the gene matches: 5. This CDR3 has 13 amino acids. The sequencing sample was made of peripheral blood. This chain links TRBV24-1 with TRBJ1-2; TRBD1 aligns across 7 bases. The clonotype comes from a man in his 60s with acute or convalescent COVID-19. CDR3 nucleotide sequence: TGTGCCACCAGTGTTCGGACAGGCGATGGCTACACCTTC. Protein sequence: CATSVRTGDGYTF.